This T cell receptor beta chain was captured by sequencing in a study of OX40 agonist ivuxolimab in advanced cancers. Across the whole study: Participants could have had prior anti-PD-1, anti-PD-L1 or anti-CTLA-4 therapy, and roughly 40% had some.

Germline V gene data show CDR1 as MGHRA and CDR2 as YSYEKL. V lost 4 bases and J lost 14, with 15 bases in between. The CDR3 covers 12 residues. Clones were sequenced by immunoSEQ multiplex PCR, and TCRdb holds only the in-frame ones, with some missing. The data hold 77,000 or so clones, with 85% to 95% observed a single time. The table lists this clone with a count of one. This sequence originates from an adult with an advanced solid tumor such as melanoma, head and neck, liver or kidney cancer. This rearrangement joins TRBV4-1 to TRBJ2-4; TRBD2 might be the D (6 bases). The sequencing used CD4+ or CD8+ T cells sorted from blood, collected in a trial of the OX40 agonist ivuxolimab. CDR3 residues: CASSRPGTSKYF. As DNA, the CDR3 is TGCGCCAGCAGCCGCCCTGGGACTTCTAAGTACTTC.